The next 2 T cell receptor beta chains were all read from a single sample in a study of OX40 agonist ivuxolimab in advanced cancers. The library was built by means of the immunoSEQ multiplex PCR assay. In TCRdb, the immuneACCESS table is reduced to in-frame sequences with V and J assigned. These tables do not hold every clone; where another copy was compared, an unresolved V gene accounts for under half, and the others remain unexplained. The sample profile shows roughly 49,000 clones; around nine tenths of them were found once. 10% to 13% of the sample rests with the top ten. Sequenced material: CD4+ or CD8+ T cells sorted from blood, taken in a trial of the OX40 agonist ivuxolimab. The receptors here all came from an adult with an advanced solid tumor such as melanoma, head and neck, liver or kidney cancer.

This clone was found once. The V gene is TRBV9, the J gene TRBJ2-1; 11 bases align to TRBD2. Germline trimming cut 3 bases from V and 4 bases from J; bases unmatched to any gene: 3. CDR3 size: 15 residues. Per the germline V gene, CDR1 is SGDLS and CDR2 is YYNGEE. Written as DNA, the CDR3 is TGTGCCAGCAGCGCTAGCGGGGGGCAATACAATGAGCAGTTCTTC. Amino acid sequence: CASSASGGQYNEQFF.

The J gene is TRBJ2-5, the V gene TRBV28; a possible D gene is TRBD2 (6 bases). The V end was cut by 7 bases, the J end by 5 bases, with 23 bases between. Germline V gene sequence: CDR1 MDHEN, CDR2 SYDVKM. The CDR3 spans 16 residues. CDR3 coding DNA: TGTGCCAGCATCGGTTGGGGGACTCCCCGTTCGGAGACCCAGTACTTC. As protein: CASIGWGTPRSETQYF.